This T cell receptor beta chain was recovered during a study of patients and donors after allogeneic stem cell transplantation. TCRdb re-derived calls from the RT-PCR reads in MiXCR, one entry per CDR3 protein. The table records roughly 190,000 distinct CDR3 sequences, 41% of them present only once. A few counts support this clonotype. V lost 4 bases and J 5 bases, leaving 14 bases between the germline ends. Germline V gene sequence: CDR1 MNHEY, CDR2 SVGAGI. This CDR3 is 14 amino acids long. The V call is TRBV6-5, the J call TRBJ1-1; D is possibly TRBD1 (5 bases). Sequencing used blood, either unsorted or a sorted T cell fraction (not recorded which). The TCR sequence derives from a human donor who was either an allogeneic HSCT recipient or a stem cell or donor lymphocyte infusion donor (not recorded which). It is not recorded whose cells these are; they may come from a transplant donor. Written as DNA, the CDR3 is TGTGCCAGCAGTTCGGGACGAATGAGGACTGAAGCTTTCTTT. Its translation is CASSSGRMRTEAFF.